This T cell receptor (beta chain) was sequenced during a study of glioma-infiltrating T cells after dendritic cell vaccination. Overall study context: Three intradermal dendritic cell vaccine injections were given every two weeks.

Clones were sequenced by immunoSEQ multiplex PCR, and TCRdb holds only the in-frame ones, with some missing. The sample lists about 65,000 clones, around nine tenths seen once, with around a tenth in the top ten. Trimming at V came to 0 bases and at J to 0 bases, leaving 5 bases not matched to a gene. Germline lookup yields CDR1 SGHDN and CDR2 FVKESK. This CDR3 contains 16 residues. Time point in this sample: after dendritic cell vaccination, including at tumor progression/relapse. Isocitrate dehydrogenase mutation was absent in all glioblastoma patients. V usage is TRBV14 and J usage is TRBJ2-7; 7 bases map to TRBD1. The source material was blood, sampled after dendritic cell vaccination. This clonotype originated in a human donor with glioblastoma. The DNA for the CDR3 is TGTGCCAGCAGCCAAGACGCGACAGGGCTCTCCTACGAGCAGTACTTC. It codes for CASSQDATGLSYEQYF.